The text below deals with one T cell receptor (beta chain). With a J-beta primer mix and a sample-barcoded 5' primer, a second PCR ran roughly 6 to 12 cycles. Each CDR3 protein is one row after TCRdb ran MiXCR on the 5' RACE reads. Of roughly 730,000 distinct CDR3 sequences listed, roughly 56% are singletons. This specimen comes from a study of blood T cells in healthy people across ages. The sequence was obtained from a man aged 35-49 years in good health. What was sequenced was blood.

The CDR3 DNA reads as TGCAGTGCGGAGCCGGTCGGTAATGAGCAGTTCTTC. This codes for CSAEPVGNEQFF. The V and J genes are TRBV20-1 and TRBJ2-1; no firm D call. The V and J ends lost 6 bases and 7 bases respectively, with 13 bases between them. The CDR3 runs 12 residues. The germline gives CDR1 DFQATT, CDR2 SNEGSKA (reference sequence).